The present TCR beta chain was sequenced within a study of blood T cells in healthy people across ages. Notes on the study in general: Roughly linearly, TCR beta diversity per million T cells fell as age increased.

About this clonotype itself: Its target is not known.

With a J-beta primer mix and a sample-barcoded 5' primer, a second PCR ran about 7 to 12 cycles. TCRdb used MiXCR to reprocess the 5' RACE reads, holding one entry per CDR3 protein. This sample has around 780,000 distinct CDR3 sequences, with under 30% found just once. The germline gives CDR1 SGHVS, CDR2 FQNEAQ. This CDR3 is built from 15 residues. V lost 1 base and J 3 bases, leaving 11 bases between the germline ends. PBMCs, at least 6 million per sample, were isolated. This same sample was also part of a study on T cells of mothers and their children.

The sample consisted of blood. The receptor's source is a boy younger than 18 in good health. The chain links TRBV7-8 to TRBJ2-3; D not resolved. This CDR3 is CASSLESEVTDTQYF. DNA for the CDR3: TGTGCCAGCAGCTTAGAGAGCGAAGTGACAGATACGCAGTATTTT.